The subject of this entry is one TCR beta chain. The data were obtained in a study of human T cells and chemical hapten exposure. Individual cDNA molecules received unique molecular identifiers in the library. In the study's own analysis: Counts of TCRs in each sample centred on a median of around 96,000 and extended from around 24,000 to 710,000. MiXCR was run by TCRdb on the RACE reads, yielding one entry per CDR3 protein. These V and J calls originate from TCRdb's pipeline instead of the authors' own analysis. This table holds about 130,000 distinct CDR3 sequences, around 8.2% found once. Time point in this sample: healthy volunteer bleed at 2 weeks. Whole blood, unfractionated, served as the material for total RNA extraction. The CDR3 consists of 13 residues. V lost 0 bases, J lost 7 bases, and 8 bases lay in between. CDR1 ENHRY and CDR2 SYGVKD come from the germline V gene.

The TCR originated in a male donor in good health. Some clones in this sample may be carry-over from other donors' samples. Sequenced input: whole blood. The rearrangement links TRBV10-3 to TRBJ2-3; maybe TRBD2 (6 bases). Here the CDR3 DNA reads TGTGCCATCAGTGAGTCGCGGGAAAATACGCAGTATTTT. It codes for CAISESRENTQYF.